The clone carrying this TCR beta chain was detected once. Its target is unknown. The data were taken from a study of T cells in localized non-small cell lung cancer. Libraries were prepared by immunoSEQ multiplex PCR; TCRdb keeps only in-frame clonotypes and omits some of them. Of some 80,000 clones detected, 70% to 90% appear once; the ten largest clones hold approximately 3%. Study-level results: A single tumor region was sequenced, leaving heterogeneity possible. Longer survival (overall) was linked to higher T cell density in blood. Tumor showed lower T cell clonality than uninvolved adjacent lung, where it was highest.

V lost 5 bases to trimming and J lost 0 bases, with 23 bases between them. Germline V gene lookup returns CDR1 MNHEY and CDR2 SMNVEV (reference sequence). This CDR3 has 19 residues. The sequencing here drew on peripheral blood, taken before any cancer treatment. The origin of this receptor is a man aged 40 to 70 with stage I lung adenocarcinoma. The chain has TRBV27 and TRBJ1-5; tentatively, D is TRBD1 (5 bases). The DNA for the CDR3 is TGTGCCAGCAGTACACGTCCCCCGACAGCCTATAATAGCAATCAGCCCCAGCATTTT. The encoded protein is CASSTRPPTAYNSNQPQHF.